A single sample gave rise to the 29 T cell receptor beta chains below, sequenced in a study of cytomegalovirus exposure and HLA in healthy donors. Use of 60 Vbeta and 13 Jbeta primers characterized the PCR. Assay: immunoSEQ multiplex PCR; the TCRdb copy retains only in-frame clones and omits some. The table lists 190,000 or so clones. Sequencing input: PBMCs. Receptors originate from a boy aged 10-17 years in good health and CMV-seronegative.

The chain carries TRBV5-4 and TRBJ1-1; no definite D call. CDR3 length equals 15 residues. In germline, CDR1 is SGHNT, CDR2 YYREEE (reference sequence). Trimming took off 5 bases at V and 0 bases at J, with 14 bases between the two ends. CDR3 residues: CASRRLPLMNTEAFF. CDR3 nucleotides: TGTGCCAGCAGGCGCCTCCCCCTTATGAACACTGAAGCTTTCTTT. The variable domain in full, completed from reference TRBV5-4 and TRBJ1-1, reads ETGVTQSPTHLIKTRGQQVTLRCSSQSGHNTVSWYQQALGQGPQFIFQYYREEENGRGNFPPRFSGLQFPNYSSELNVNALELDDSALYLCASRRLPLMNTEAFFGQGTRLTVV.

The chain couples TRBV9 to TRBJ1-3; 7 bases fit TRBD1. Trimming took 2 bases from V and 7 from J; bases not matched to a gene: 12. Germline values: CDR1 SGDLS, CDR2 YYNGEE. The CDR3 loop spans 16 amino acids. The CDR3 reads CASSVTGLDSGNTIYF. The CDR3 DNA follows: TGTGCCAGCAGCGTGACAGGGTTAGATTCCGGGAACACCATATATTTT.

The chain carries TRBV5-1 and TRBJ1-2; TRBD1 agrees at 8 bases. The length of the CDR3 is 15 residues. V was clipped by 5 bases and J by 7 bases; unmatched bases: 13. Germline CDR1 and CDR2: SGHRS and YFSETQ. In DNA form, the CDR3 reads TGCGCCAGCAGGACTCCGGGACAGGATAAGGCTGGCTACACCTTC. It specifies CASRTPGQDKAGYTF.

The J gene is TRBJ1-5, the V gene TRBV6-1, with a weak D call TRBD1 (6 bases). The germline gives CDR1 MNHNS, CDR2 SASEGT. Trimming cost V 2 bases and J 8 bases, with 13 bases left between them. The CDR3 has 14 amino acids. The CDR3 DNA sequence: TGTGCCAGCAGTGAAATCGGGGGGCGTGAGCCCCAGCATTTT. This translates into CASSEIGGREPQHF.

This chain's CDR3 is CASSPSGGVGTEAFF. Here the CDR3 DNA reads TGTGCCAGCAGCCCTAGTGGGGGGGTAGGTACTGAAGCTTTCTTT. The V call is TRBV7-9, the J call TRBJ1-1, with D tentatively TRBD1 (5 bases). V lost 5 bases, J lost 5 bases, and 18 bases lay in between. This CDR3 comprises 15 residues. Germline CDR1 and CDR2: SEHNR and FQNEAQ (reference sequence).

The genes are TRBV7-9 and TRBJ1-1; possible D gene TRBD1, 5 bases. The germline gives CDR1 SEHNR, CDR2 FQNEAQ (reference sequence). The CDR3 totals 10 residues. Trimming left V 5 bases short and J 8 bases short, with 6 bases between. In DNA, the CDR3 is TGTGCCAGCAGCGCAGGGGAAGCTTTCTTT. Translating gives CASSAGEAFF.

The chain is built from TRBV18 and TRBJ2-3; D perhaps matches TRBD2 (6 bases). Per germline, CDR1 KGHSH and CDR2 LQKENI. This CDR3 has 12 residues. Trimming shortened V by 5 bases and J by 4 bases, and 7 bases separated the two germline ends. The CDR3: CASSGEADTQYF. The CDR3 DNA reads TGTGCCAGCTCAGGGGAGGCAGATACGCAGTATTTT. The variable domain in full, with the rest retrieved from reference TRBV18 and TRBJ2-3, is NAGVMQNPRHLVRRRGQEARLRCSPMKGHSHVYWYRQLPEEGLKFMVYLQKENIIDESGMPKERFSAEFPKEGPSILRIQQVVRGDSAAYFCASSGEADTQYFGPGTRLTVL.

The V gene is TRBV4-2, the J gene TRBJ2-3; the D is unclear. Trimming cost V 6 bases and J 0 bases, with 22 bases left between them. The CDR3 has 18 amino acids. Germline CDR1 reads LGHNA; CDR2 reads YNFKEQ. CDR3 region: CASSPLSLEQASTDTQYF. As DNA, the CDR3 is TGTGCCAGCAGTCCTCTTAGCCTCGAGCAAGCTAGCACAGATACGCAGTATTTT.

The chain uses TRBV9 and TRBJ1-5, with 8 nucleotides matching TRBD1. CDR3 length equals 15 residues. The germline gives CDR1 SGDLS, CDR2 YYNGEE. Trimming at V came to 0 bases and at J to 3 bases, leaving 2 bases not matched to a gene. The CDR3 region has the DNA TGTGCCAGCAGCGTAGAGACAGGGGACAATCAGCCCCAGCATTTT. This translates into CASSVETGDNQPQHF.

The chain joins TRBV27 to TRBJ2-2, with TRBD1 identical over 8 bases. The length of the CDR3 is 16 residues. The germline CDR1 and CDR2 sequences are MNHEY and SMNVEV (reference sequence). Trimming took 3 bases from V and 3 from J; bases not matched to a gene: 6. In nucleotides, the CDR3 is TGTGCCAGCAGTTTTGCGGGACAGGCTTACACCGGGGAGCTGTTTTTT. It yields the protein CASSFAGQAYTGELFF.

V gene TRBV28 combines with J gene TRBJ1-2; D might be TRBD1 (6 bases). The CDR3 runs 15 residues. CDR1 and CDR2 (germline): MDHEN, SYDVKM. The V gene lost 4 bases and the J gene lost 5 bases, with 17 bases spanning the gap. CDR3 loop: CASSSWGGARYGYTF. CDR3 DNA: TGTGCCAGCAGTTCATGGGGGGGGGCTCGATATGGCTACACCTTC.

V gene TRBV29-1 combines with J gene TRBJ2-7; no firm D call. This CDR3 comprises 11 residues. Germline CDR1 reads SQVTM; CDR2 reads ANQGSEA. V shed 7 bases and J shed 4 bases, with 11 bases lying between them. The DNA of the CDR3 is TGCAGCGCTGAGTGGCGGTACGAGCAGTACTTC. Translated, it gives CSAEWRYEQYF.

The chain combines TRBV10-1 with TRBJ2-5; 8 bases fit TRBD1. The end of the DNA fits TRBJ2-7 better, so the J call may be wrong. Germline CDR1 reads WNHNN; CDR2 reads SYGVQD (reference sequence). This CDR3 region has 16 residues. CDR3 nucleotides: TGCGCCAGCAGTAGCGACAGGGGAAGGGAGACCTACGAGCAGTACTTC. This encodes CASSSDRGRETYEQYF.

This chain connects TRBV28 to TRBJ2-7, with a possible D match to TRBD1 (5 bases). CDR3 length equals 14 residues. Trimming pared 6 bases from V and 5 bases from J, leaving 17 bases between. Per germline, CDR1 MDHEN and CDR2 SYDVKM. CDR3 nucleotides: TGTGCCAGCAGATTACCGCAGGGATATCACGAGCAGTACTTC. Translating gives CASRLPQGYHEQYF.

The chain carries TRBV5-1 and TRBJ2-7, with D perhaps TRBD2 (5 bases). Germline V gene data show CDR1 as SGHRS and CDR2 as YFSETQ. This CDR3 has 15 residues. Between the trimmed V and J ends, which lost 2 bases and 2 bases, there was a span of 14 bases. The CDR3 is CASSLGLLSTYEQYF. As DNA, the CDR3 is TGCGCCAGCAGCTTAGGACTTCTGTCTACCTACGAGCAGTACTTC.

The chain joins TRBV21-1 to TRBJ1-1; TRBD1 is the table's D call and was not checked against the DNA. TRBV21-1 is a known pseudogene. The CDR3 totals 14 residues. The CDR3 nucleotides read TGTGCCTCGATGACAGGGGCGAGATCGGGTGAAGCTTTCTTT. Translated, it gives CASMTGARSGEAFF.

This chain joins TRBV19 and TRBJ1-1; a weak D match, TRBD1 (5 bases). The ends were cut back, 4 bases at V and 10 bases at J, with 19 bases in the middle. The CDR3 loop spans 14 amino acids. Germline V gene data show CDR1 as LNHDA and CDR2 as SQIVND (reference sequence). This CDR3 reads CASSTRGSKLTAFF. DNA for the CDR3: TGTGCCAGTAGTACCCGGGGGAGTAAGCTAACAGCTTTCTTT.

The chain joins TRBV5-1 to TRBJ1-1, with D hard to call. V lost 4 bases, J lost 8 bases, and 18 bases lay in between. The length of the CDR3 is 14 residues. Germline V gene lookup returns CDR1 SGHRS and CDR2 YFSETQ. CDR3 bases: TGCGCCAGCAGCCTCTCAGGTGGGAGAACCGAAGCTTTCTTT. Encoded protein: CASSLSGGRTEAFF.

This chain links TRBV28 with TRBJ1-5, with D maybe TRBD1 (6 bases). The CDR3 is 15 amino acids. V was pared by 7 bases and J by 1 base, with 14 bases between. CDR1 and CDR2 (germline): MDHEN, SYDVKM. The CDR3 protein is CASIQRGGSNQPQHF. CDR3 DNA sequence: TGTGCCAGCATTCAACGAGGGGGAAGCAATCAGCCCCAGCATTTT.

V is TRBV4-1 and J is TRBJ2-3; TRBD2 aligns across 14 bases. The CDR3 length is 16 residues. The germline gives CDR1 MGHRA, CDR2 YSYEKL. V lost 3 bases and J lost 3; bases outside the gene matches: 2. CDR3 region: CASSHGTSGGTDTQYF. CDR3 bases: TGCGCCAGCAGCCATGGGACTAGCGGGGGTACAGATACGCAGTATTTT.

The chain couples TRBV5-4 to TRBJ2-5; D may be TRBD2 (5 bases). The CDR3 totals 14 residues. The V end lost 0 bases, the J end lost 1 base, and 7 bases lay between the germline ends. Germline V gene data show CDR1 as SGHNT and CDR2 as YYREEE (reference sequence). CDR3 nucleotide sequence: TGTGCCAGCAGCTTGGCAGGAGGCCAAGAGACCCAGTACTTC. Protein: CASSLAGGQETQYF.

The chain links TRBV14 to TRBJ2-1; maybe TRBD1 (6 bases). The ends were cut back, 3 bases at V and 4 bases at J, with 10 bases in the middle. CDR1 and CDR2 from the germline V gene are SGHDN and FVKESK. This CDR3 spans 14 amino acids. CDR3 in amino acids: CASSHGTNYNEQFF. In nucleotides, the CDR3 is TGTGCCAGCAGCCACGGGACAAATTACAATGAGCAGTTCTTC.

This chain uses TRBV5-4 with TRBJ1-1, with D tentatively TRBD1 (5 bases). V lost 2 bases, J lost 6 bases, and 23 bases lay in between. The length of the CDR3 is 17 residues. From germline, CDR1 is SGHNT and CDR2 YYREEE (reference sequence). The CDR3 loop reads CASSFFESPGYEAEAFF. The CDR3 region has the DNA TGTGCCAGCAGCTTCTTTGAGTCCCCAGGGTATGAGGCTGAAGCTTTCTTT.

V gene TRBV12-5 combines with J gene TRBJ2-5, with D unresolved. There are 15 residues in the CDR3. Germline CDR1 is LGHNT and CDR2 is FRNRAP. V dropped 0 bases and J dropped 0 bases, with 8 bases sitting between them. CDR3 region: CASGLVDWYQETQYF. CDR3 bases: TGTGCTAGTGGTTTGGTCGACTGGTACCAAGAGACCCAGTACTTC.

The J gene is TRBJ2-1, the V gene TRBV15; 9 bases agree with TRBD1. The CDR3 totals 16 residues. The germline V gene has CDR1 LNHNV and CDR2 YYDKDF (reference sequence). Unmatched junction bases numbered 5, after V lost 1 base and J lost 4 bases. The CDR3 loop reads CATSRGATGGYNEQFF. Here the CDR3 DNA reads TGTGCCACCAGCAGAGGAGCGACAGGGGGGTACAATGAGCAGTTCTTC.

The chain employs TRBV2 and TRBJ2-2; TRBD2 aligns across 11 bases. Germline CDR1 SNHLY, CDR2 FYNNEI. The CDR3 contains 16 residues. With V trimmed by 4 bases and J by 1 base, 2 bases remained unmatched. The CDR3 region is CASSATSGGNTGELFF. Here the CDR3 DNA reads TGTGCCAGCAGTGCCACTAGCGGGGGGAACACCGGGGAGCTGTTTTTT.

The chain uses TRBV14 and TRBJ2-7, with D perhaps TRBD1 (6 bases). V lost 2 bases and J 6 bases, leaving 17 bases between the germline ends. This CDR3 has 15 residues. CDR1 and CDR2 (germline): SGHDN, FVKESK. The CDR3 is CASSQPGQLSGEQYF. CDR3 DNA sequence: TGTGCCAGCAGCCAACCGGGACAACTGTCTGGCGAGCAGTACTTC.

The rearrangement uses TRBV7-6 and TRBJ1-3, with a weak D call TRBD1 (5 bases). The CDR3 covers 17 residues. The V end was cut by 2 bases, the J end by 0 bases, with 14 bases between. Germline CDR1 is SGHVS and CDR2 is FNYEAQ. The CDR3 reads CASSLRGGLISGNTIYF. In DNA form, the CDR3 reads TGTGCCAGCAGCTTAAGGGGCGGACTAATCTCTGGAAACACCATATATTTT. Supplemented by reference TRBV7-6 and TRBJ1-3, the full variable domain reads GAGVSQSPRYKVTKRGQDVALRCDPISGHVSLYWYRQALGQGPEFLTYFNYEAQQDKSGLPNDRFSAERPEGSISTLTIQRTEQRDSAMYRCASSLRGGLISGNTIYFGEGSWLTVV.

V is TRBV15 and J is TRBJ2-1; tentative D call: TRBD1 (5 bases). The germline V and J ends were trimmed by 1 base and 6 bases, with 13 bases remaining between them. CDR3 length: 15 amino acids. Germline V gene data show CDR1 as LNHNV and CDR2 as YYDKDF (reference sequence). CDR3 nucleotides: TGTGCCACCAGCAGAGGACCAGGGTCGGCCAATGAGCAGTTCTTC. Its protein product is CATSRGPGSANEQFF.